The entry below describes one T cell receptor beta chain. The data were obtained in a study of blood T cell repertoires in COVID-19. Study overall: The origin of the acute and convalescent COVID-19 samples was the United States, Italy and Spain.

The CDR3 is 13 residues long. CDR1 is LNHDA, CDR2 SQIVND, per germline (reference sequence). Trimming stripped 1 base from V and 8 bases from J, with 9 bases between. Some clones are missing from TCRdb's copy, which holds only in-frame ones; the method was immunoSEQ multiplex PCR. Among 110,000 to 150,000 clones listed, 85% to 90% were seen once. The receptor was derived from a human donor in a cohort sampled during active COVID-19. Sequencing used peripheral blood. This sequence joins TRBV19 and TRBJ2-1; weak D call: TRBD2 (6 bases). The CDR3 region has the DNA TGTGCCAGTAGTATAGCGGGAGTATATGAGCAGTTCTTC. Translated: CASSIAGVYEQFF.